This passage covers 8 T cell receptor beta chains from one sample sequenced in a study of CD8 T cells in ankylosing spondylitis. One entry per CDR3 protein results from TCRdb running MiXCR on the 5' RACE reads. The repertoire holds 36,000 or so distinct CDR3 sequences, 6% seen once, with approximately 12% in the top ten. The material sequenced was blood, either unsorted or a sorted T cell fraction (not recorded which). Source of these receptors: a male donor with ankylosing spondylitis or in good health (not recorded which).

This clonotype occurred many times. J is TRBJ2-4 and V is TRBV20-1, with D unclear. Germline V gene lookup returns CDR1 DFQATT and CDR2 SNEGSKA (reference sequence). V lost 4 bases and J 5 bases, leaving 15 bases between the germline ends. The length of the CDR3 is 14 residues. The CDR3 DNA sequence: TGCAGTGCTAACGTACCCGGTAACGAAAACATTCAGTACTTC. Amino acids: CSANVPGNENIQYF.

In its sample, this clonotype was seen many times. The chain links TRBV7-2 to TRBJ1-2; tentative D call: TRBD1 (6 bases). Germline V gene data show CDR1 as SGHTA and CDR2 as FQGNSA. CDR3 length: 14 residues. Trimming shortened V by 6 bases and J by 5 bases, and 16 bases separated the two germline ends. CDR3 bases: TGTGCCAGCAGACCAGGGGACGGATTTTATGGCTACACCTTC. As protein: CASRPGDGFYGYTF.

This clonotype was counted ten times or more. The chain joins TRBV20-1 to TRBJ2-3; D unclear. Between the trimmed V and J ends, which lost 6 bases and 6 bases, there was a span of 13 bases. Germline lookup yields CDR1 DFQATT and CDR2 SNEGSKA (reference sequence). This CDR3 spans 12 amino acids. The DNA of the CDR3 is TGCAGTGCGTTGCTCTCTAGGGATACGCAGTATTTT. This codes for CSALLSRDTQYF.

This clonotype was found many times. V gene TRBV7-9 combines with J gene TRBJ1-1, with 9 bases lining up with TRBD1. Germline V lookup: CDR1 SEHNR, CDR2 FQNEAQ (reference sequence). This CDR3 contains 12 residues. The CDR3 DNA follows: TGTAGGACAGGGGTTGAGAACACTGAAGCTTTCTTT. It translates to CRTGVENTEAFF.

In its sample, this clonotype was seen many times. This chain joins TRBV12-3 or TRBV12-4 and TRBJ2-2, with D possibly TRBD2 on 6 matching bases. The V gene lost 6 bases and the J gene lost 7 bases, with 9 bases spanning the gap. The CDR3 length is 12 residues. CDR3 bases: TGTGCCAGCAGCCGGAGGGTCGGGGAGCTGTTTTTT. Its translation is CASSRRVGELFF.

This clonotype was seen ten or more times. The genes are TRBV20-1 and TRBJ2-1; TRBD2 matches 8 bases. The CDR3 has 16 residues. The germline gives CDR1 DFQATT, CDR2 SNEGSKA (reference sequence). V was clipped by 2 bases and J by 0 bases; unmatched bases: 6. CDR3 DNA: TGCAGTGCTAGATCCGCGGGAGGCAGCTCCTACAATGAGCAGTTCTTC. It yields the protein CSARSAGGSSYNEQFF.

This clonotype was picked up many times. The chain links TRBV27 to TRBJ2-2, with 7 bases lining up with TRBD1. This CDR3 is built from 18 residues. V lost 1 base to trimming and J lost 5 bases; unmatched junction nucleotides: 13. The germline gives CDR1 MNHEY, CDR2 SMNVEV (reference sequence). CDR3 nucleotide sequence: TGTGCCAGCAGTTTATTTGAACCAGGGGCAGGGGGTACCGGGGAGCTGTTTTTT. Its translation is CASSLFEPGAGGTGELFF.

In its sample, this clonotype was seen many times. V usage is TRBV7-9 and J usage is TRBJ1-4; D ambiguous. Germline values: CDR1 SEHNR, CDR2 FQNEAQ (reference sequence). CDR3 length: 16 residues. V was shortened by 5 bases and J by 0 bases, with 13 bases between the two germline ends. This CDR3 is CASSPLAAATNEKLFF. CDR3 nucleotides: TGTGCCAGCAGCCCCTTGGCAGCCGCAACTAATGAAAAACTGTTTTTT.